What follows is one T cell receptor (beta chain) and its context. The data are from a study of blood T cell repertoires in COVID-19. About the research overall: Sites across the United States, Italy and Spain contributed samples from acute and convalescent COVID-19. In each case, the material was cDNA or gDNA derived from T cells, B-cell-depleted T cells, or PBMCs.

Authors' processing steps: Cell counts per sample came from amplifying reference gene primers. Profiled with immunoSEQ multiplex PCR; TCRdb holds only in-frame clones, not every one. V and J calls and clone size are as listed in that table; D and trimming were resolved from the DNA. The sample lists nearly 110,000 clones, about 80% seen once, with 11% to 15% in the top ten. Germline CDR1 ENHRY, CDR2 SYGVKD. The CDR3 totals 15 residues. Between the trimmed V and J ends, which lost 10 bases and 1 base, there was a span of 19 bases. Specimen: peripheral blood. The clonotype was recovered from a woman aged 55-69 years with acute or convalescent COVID-19. The rearrangement links TRBV10-3 to TRBJ1-1, with D possibly TRBD1 on 5 matching bases. CDR3 region: CATTGQRLGNTEAFF. CDR3 DNA sequence: TGTGCCACCACTGGACAACGGCTAGGGAACACTGAAGCTTTCTTT.